The clone carrying this T cell receptor (beta chain) was found many times. Each CDR3 protein gets one entry after TCRdb re-called the reads with MiXCR. Seen here are under 350,000 distinct CDR3 sequences, 8% to 9.5% observed once, and the top ten hold about 3.9%. Trimming cost V 5 bases and J 8 bases, with 24 bases left between them. The CDR3 spans 16 residues. Germline V gene lookup returns CDR1 SGHTA and CDR2 FQGNSA. The data are from a study of T cell repertoires in cytomegalovirus infection. The wider study: From public TCR beta signatures came an indication of both CMV infection and matching HLA type.

Sample: PBMCs. The source is a human donor in good health (CMV status not recorded). Some clones in this sample may be carry-over from other donors' samples. The chain links TRBV7-2 to TRBJ2-5, with D perhaps assigned TRBD1 or TRBD2 (5 bases each). CDR3 loop: CASSEQTGTLRETQYF. CDR3 coding DNA: TGTGCCAGCAGCGAGCAGACCGGGACCCTAAGAGAAACCCAGTACTTC.